These T cell receptor beta chains were read from a single sample in a study of Ad26.COV2.S vaccination and SARS-CoV-2 variants. Measured with immunoSEQ multiplex PCR; TCRdb has only the in-frame clones, and not every one. This repertoire shows 300,000 to 350,000 clones, 88% found once; its top ten account for around 6.6%. The sample consisted of peripheral blood, taken in a trial of Ad26.COV2.S vaccine versus placebo. Every receptor here comes from a person between 18 and 65 years old who received the Ad26.COV2.S COVID-19 vaccine or a placebo. Both conserved end residues are part of each CDR3. A D gene is named only where the DNA matches it firmly. Clone size appears in some rows only: once, few, many, or a class for an expanded clone.

abundance,d_gene,v_gene,j_gene,CDR3aa,CDR3nt
.,TRBD1,TRBV7-9,TRBJ1-5,CASSPQGIQPQHF,TGTGCCAGCAGCCCACAGGGGATTCAGCCCCAGCATTTT
.,.,TRBV7-9,TRBJ2-3,CASSSLGSTDTQYF,TGTGCCAGCAGCTCACTGGGGAGCACAGATACGCAGTATTTT
.,.,TRBV11-1,TRBJ2-1,CASTRVPRNNEQFF,TGTGCCAGCACCCGGGTCCCGAGGAACAATGAGCAGTTCTTC
.,TRBD2,TRBV30,TRBJ2-5,CAWRGAGLGGETQYF,TGTGCCTGGAGGGGAGCGGGACTTGGGGGGGAGACCCAGTACTTC
.,TRBD1,TRBV27,TRBJ2-7,CASSPSTGGNEQYF,TGTGCCAGCAGTCCCTCGACAGGGGGGAACGAGCAGTACTTC
.,TRBD2,TRBV5-4,TRBJ2-3,CASSLGLAGTDTQYF,TGTGCCAGCAGCCTGGGACTAGCGGGCACAGATACGCAGTATTTT
.,.,TRBV7-2,TRBJ2-5,CASSKEGRMEETQYF,TGTGCCAGCAGCAAAGAGGGACGGATGGAAGAGACCCAGTACTTC
.,.,TRBV6-5,TRBJ2-7,CASSLSDTYEQYF,TGTGCCAGCAGTCTCAGTGATACCTACGAGCAGTACTTC
.,.,TRBV15,TRBJ1-1,CATSRDPHKNTEAFF,TGTGCCACCAGCAGGGACCCCCACAAGAACACTGAAGCTTTCTTT
.,.,TRBV30,TRBJ1-1,CAWSVGGYEAFF,TGTGCCTGGAGTGTAGGTGGTTATGAAGCTTTCTTT
.,.,TRBV7-3,TRBJ2-3,CASSLSDTQYF,TGTGCCAGCAGCTTATCAGATACGCAGTATTTT
few,.,TRBV7-2,TRBJ2-5,CASSLGLRISQYF,TGTGCCAGCAGCTTAGGTCTTCGGATTTCCCAGTACTTC
.,TRBD1,TRBV4-2,TRBJ1-2,CASSQEGDRGQGGYTF,TGTGCCAGCAGCCAAGAGGGGGACAGGGGGCAAGGTGGCTACACCTTC
.,.,TRBV7-3,TRBJ2-1,CASSLASYNEQFF,TGTGCCAGCAGCCTAGCCTCCTACAATGAGCAGTTCTTC
.,.,TRBV29-1,TRBJ2-7,CSVLFSRGTPYEQYF,TGCAGCGTCCTATTCTCCCGGGGTACACCCTACGAGCAGTACTTC
.,TRBD2,TRBV19,TRBJ2-5,CASSRTSGSSTRGTQYF,TGTGCCAGTAGCCGGACTAGCGGGAGCTCAACGAGGGGGACCCAGTACTTC
.,TRBD2,TRBV19,TRBJ2-3,CASSMSSGSGADTQYF,TGTGCCAGTAGTATGAGTAGCGGGAGTGGGGCAGATACGCAGTATTTT